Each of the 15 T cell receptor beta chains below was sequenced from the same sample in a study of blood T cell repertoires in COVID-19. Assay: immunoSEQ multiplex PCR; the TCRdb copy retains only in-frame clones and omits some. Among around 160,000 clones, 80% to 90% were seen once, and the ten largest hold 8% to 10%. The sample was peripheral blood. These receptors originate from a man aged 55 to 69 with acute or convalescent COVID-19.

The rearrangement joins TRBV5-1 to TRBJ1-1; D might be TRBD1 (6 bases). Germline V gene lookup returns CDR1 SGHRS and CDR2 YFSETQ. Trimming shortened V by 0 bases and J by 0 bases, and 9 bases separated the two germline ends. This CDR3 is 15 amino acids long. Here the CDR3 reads CASSLDRAMNTEAFF. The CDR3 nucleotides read TGCGCCAGCAGCTTGGACAGGGCGATGAACACTGAAGCTTTCTTT.

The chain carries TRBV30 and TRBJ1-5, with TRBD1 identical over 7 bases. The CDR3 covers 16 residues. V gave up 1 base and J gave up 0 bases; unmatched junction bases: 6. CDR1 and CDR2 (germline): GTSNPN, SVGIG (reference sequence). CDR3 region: CAWSGEAGGSNQPQHF. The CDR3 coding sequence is TGTGCCTGGAGTGGAGAGGCAGGGGGTAGCAATCAGCCCCAGCATTTT. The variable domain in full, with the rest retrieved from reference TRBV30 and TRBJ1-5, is SQTIHQWPATLVQPVGSPLSLECTVEGTSNPNLYWYRQAAGRGLQLLFYSVGIGQISSEVPQNLSASRPQDRQFILSSKKLLLSDSGFYLCAWSGEAGGSNQPQHFGDGTRLSIL.

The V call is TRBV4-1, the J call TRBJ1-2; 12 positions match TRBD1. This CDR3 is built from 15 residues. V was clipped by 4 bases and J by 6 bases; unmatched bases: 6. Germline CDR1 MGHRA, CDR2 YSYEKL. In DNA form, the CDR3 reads TGCGCCAGCAGCCCCCGGGACAGGGGGCGAGATGGCTACACCTTC. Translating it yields CASSPRDRGRDGYTF.

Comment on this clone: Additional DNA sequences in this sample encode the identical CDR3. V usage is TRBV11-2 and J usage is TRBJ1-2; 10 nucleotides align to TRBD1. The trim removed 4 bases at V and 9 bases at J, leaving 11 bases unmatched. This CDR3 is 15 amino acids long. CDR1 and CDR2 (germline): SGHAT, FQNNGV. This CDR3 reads CASSSRLTGGRSYTF. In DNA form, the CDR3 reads TGTGCCAGCAGCTCAAGACTGACAGGGGGCCGGAGCTACACCTTC.

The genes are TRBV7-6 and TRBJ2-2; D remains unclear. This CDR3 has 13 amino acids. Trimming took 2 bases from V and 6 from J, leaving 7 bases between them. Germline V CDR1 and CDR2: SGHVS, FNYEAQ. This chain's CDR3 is CASSLISPGELFF. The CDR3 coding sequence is TGTGCCAGCAGCTTAATTAGCCCCGGGGAGCTGTTTTTT.

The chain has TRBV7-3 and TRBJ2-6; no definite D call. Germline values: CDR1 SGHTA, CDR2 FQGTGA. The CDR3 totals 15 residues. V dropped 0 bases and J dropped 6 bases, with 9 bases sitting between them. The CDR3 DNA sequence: TGTGCCAGCAGCTTAACGCCTGGAGCGGCCAACGTCCTGACTTTC. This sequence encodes CASSLTPGAANVLTF.

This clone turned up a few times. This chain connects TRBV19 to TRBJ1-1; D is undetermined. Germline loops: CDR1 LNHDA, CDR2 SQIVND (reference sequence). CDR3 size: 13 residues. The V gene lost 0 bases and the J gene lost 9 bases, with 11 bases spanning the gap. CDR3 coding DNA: TGTGCCAGTAGTATAGAGGAAGGAGGGAAAGCTTTCTTT. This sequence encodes CASSIEEGGKAFF.

The DNA of the CDR3 is TGTGCCAGTAGTATAGGGGTAGGGGGACTAGGCCTCGATGAGCAGTTCTTC. Encoded protein: CASSIGVGGLGLDEQFF. This sequence joins TRBV19 and TRBJ2-1; the match to TRBD2 covers 8 bases. V lost 1 base and J lost 8; bases outside the gene matches: 13. This CDR3 region has 17 residues. Germline CDR1 LNHDA, CDR2 SQIVND (reference sequence).

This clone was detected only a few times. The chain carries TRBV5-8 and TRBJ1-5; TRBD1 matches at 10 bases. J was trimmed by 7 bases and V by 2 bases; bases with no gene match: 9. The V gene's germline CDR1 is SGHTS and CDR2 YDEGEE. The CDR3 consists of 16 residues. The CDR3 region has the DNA TGTGCCAGCAGCTTCCGGACAGGGGGGGCCAGCCAGCCCCAGCATTTT. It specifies CASSFRTGGASQPQHF. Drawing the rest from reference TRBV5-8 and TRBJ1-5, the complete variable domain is EAGVTQSPTHLIKTRGQQATLRCSPISGHTSVYWYQQALGLGLQFLLWYDEGEERNRGNFPPRFSGRQFPNYSSELNVNALELEDSALYLCASSFRTGGASQPQHFGDGTRLSIL.

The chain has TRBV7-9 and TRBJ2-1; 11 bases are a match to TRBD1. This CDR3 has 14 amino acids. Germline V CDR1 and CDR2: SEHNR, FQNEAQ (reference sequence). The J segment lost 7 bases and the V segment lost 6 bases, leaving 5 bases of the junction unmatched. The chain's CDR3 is CASRPGTGGNEQFF. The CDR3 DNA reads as TGTGCCAGCAGGCCCGGGACAGGGGGTAATGAGCAGTTCTTC.

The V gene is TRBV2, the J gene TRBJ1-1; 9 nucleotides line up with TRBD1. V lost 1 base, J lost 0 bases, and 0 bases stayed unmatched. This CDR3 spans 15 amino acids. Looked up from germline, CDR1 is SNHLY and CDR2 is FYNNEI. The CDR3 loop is CASSEGTGVNTEAFF. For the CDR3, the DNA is TGTGCCAGCAGTGAAGGGACAGGGGTGAACACTGAAGCTTTCTTT.

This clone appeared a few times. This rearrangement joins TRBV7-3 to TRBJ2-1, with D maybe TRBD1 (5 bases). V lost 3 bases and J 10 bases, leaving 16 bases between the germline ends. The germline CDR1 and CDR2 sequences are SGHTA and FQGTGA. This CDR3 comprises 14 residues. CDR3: CASSFGAGTREQFF. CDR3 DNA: TGTGCCAGCAGCTTTGGGGCAGGCACAAGGGAGCAGTTCTTC.

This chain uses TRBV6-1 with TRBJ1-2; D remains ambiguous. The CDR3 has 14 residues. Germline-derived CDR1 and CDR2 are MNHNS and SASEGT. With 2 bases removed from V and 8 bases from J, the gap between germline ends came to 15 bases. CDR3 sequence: CASSENRFLEGYTF. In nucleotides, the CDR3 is TGTGCCAGCAGTGAAAATCGCTTCCTGGAGGGCTACACCTTC.

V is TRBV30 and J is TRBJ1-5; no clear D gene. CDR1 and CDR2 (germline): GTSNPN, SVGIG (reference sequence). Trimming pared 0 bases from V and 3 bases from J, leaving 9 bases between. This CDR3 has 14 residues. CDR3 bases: TGTGCCTGGAGTGTAGCAGGATACAATCAGCCCCAGCATTTT. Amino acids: CAWSVAGYNQPQHF.

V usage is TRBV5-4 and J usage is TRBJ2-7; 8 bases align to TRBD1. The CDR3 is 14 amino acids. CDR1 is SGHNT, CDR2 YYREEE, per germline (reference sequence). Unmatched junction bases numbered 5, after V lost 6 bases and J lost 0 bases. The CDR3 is CASKPTGDSYEQYF. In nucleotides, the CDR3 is TGTGCCAGCAAGCCGACAGGGGACTCCTACGAGCAGTACTTC.